This T cell receptor (beta chain) was captured by sequencing in a study of tumor and adjacent non-tumor tissue in lung cancer. The library came from three nested PCR rounds adapted from ARM-PCR protocols. MiXCR, applied by TCRdb to the multiplex PCR reads, yields one record per CDR3 protein. The top ten hold approximately 16% of the sample, which has 75,000 to 95,000 distinct CDR3 sequences, 67% seen once. RNA was extracted from bulk tissue without any cell sorting. Germline V CDR1 and CDR2: SQVTM, ANQGSEA. The CDR3 contains 14 residues. J is TRBJ2-3 and V is TRBV29-1, with D maybe TRBD2 (6 bases). The TCR originated in a man aged 55 to 70 with non-small cell lung cancer. Sequenced input: lung tumor tissue. The CDR3, as DNA: TGCATCGTGGGAGGTCAGGAGGCGCGTGGTACGCAGTATTTT. Residues: CIVGGQEARGTQYF.